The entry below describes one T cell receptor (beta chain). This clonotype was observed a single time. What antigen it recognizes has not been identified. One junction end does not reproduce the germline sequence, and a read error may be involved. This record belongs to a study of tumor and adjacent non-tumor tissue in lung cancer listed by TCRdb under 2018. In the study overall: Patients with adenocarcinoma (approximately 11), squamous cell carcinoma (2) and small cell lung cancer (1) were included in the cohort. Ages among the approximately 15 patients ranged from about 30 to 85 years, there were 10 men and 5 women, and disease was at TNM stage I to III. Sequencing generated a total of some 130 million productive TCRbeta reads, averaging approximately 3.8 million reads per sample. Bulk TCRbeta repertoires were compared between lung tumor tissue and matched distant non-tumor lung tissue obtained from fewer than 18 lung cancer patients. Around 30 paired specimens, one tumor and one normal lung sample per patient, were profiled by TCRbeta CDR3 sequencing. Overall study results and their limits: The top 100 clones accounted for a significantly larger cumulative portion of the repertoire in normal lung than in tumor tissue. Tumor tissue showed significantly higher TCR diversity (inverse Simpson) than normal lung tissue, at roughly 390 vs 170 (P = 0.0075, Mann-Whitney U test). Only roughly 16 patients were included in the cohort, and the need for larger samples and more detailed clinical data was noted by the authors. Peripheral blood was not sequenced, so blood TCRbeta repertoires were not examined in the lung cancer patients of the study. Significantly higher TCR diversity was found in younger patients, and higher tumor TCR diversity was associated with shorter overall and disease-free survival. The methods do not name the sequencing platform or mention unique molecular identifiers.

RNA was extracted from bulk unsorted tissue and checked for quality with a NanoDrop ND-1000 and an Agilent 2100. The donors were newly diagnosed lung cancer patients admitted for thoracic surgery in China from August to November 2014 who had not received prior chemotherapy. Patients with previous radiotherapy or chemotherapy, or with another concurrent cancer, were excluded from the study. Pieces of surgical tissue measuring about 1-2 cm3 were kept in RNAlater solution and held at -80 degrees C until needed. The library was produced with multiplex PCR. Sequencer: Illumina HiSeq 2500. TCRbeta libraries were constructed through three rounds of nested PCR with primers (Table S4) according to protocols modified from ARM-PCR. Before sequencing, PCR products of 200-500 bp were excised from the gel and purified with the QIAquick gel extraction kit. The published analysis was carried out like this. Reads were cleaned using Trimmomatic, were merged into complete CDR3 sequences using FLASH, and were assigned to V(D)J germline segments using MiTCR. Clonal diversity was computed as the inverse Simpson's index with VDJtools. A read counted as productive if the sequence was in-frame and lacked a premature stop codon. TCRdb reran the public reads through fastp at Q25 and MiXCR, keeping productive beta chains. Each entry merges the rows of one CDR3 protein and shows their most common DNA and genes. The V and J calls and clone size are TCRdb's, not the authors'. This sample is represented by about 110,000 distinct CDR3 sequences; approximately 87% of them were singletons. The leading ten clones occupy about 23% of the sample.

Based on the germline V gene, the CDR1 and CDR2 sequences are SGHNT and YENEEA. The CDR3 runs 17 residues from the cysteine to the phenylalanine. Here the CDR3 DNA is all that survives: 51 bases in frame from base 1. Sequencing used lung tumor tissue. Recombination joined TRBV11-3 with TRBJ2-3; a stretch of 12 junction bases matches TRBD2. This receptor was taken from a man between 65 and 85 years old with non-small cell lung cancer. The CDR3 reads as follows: CATSQGLAGSGSYAQYF. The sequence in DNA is TGTGCCACCAGCCAAGGACTAGCGGGGTCGGGATCATATGCGCAGTATTTT.